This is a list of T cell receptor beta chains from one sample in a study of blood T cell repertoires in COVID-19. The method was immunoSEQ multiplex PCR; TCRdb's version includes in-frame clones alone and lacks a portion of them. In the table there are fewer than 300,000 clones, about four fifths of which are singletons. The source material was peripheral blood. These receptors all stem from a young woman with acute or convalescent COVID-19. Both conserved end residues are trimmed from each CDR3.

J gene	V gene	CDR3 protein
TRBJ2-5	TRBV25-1	ASSTGTGWKETQY
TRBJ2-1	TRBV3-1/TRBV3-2	ASSLRRGTSAANEQF
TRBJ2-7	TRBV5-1	ASSTLRGYEQY
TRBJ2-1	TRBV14	ASSPLEIDYNEQF
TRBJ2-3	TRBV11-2	ASSLLGETDTQY
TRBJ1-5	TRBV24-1	ATSDKYQPQH
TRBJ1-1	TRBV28	ATRTGGRTEAF
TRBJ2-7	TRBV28	ASSTEGLAGLRTYEQY
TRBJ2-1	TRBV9	ASSAGLGGSEQF
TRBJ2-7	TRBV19	ASSISGSSAYEQY
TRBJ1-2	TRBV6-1	ASSERDGRNGYT
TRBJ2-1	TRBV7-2	ASSFRDRGWDEQF
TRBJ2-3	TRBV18	ASSRTTRVSTDTQY
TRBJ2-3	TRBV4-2	ASSQDRRAGVSADTQY
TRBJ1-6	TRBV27	ASRSAPGGSSSYNSPLH
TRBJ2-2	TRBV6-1	ASSEFGLASTGELF
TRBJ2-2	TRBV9	ASSQKIGLAGVSGELF
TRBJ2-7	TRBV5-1	ASSLAAQGVWVQY
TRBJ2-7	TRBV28	ASSSADTTYEQY
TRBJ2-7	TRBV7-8	ASSLDGPGGWPASYEQY
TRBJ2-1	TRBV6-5	ASSYPMTSGRVEQF
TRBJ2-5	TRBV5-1	ATTVTGKETQY
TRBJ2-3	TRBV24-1	ATSEQGGSTDTQY
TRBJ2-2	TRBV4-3	ASSQARGQGAGTGELF